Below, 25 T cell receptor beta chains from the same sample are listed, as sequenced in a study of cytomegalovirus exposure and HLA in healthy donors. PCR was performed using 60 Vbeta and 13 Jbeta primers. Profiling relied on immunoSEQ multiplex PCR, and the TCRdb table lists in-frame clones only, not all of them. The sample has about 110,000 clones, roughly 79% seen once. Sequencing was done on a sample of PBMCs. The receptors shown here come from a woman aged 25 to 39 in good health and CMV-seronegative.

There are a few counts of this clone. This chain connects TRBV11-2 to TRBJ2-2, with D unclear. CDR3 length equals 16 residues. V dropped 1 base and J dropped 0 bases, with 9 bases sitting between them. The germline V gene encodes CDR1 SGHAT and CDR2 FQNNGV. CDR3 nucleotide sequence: TGTGCCAGCAGCTTAGCTCGGTTCGCGAACACCGGGGAGCTGTTTTTT. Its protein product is CASSLARFANTGELFF.

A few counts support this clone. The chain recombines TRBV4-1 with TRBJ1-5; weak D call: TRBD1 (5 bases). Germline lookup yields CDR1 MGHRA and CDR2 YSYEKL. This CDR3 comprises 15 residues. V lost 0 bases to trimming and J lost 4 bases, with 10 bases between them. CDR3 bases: TGCGCCAGCAGCCAAGATATCCAGGGTAATCAGCCCCAGCATTTT. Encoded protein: CASSQDIQGNQPQHF.

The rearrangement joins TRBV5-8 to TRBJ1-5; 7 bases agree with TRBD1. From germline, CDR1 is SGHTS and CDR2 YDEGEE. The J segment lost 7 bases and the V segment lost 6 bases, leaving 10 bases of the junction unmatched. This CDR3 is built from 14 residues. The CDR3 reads CASNLDRAGQPQHF. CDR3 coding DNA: TGTGCCAGCAACCTAGACAGGGCGGGACAGCCCCAGCATTTT.

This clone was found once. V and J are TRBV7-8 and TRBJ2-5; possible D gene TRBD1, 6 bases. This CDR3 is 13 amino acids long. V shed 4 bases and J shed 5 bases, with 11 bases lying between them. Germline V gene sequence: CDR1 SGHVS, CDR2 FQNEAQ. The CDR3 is CASSYRDLETQYF. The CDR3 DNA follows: TGTGCCAGCAGCTACAGGGACCTCGAGACCCAGTACTTC.

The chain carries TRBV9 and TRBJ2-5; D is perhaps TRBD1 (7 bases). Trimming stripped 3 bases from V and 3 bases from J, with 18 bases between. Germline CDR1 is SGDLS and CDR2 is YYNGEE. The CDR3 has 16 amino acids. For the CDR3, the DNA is TGTGCCAGCAGCGCTGGACAGGCGGGATTGAAAGAGACCCAGTACTTC. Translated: CASSAGQAGLKETQYF.

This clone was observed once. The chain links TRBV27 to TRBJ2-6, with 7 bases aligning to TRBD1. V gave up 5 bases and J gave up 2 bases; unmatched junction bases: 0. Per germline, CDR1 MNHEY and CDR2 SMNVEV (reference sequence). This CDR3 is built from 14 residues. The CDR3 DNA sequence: TGTGCCAGCAGTACAGGGGCTGGGGCCAACGTCCTGACTTTC. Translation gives CASSTGAGANVLTF. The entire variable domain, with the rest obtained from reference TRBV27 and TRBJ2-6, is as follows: EAQVTQNPRYLITVTGKKLTVTCSQNMNHEYMSWYRQDPGLGLRQIYYSMNVEVTDKGDVPEGYKVSRKEKRNFPLILESPSPNQTSLYFCASSTGAGANVLTFGAGSRLTVL.

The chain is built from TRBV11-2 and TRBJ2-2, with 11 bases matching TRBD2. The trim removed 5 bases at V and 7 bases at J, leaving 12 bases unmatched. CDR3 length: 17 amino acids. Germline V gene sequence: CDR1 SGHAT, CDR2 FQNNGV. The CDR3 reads CASSQTIAGGQGGELFF. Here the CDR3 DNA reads TGTGCCAGCAGCCAAACTATAGCGGGAGGGCAGGGCGGGGAGCTGTTTTTT.

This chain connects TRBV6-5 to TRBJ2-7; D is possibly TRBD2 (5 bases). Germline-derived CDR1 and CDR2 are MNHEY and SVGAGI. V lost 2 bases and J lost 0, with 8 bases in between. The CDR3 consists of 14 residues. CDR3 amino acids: CASSYNRDSYEQYF. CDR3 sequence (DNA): TGTGCCAGCAGTTACAACCGGGACTCCTACGAGCAGTACTTC.

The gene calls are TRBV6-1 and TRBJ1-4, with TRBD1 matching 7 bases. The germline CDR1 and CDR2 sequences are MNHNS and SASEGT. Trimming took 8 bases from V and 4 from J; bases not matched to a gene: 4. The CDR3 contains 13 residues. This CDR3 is CASEGQINEKLFF. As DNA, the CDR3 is TGTGCCAGCGAGGGACAGATTAATGAAAAACTGTTTTTT.

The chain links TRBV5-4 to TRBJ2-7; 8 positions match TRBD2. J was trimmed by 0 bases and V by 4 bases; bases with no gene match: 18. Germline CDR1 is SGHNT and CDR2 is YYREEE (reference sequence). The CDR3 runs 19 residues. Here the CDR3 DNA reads TGTGCCAGCAGCCCGGGACTAGGGTCGCCTGATCGAAGCTCCTACGAGCAGTACTTC. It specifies CASSPGLGSPDRSSYEQYF.

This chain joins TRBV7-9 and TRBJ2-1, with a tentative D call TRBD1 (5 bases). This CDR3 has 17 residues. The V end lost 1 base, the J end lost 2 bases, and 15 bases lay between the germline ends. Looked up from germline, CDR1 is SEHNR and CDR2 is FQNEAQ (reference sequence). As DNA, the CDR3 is TGTGCCAGCAGCTTAGTTGGGGCCCACAAGACCTACAATGAGCAGTTCTTC. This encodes CASSLVGAHKTYNEQFF.

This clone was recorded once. The CDR3 DNA reads as TGTGCCAGCAGCGTATCTACTAGCGGGAGTGATGAGCAGTTCTTC. Translating it yields CASSVSTSGSDEQFF. The chain combines TRBV9 with TRBJ2-1; 11 bases are a match to TRBD2. Germline-derived CDR1 and CDR2 are SGDLS and YYNGEE. After removal of 1 base from V and 8 bases from J, the junction contained 5 bases not matched to a gene. The CDR3 loop spans 15 amino acids.

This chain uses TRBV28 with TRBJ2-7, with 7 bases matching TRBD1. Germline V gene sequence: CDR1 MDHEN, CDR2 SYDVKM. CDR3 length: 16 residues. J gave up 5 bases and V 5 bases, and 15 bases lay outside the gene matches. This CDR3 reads CASSPTPGGSKNEQYF. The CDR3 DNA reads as TGTGCCAGCAGTCCGACCCCAGGGGGTAGTAAGAACGAGCAGTACTTC.

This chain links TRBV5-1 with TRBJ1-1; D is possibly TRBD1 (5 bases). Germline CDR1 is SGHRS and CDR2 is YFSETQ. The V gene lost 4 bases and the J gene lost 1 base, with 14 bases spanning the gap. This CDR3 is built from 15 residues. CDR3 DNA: TGCGCCAGCAGCCCCGGTGGAGGGGAGAACACTGAAGCTTTCTTT. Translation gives CASSPGGGENTEAFF. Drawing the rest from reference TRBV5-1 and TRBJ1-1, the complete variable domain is KAGVTQTPRYLIKTRGQQVTLSCSPISGHRSVSWYQQTPGQGLQFLFEYFSETQRNKGNFPGRFSGRQFSNSRSEMNVSTLELGDSALYLCASSPGGGENTEAFFGQGTRLTVV.

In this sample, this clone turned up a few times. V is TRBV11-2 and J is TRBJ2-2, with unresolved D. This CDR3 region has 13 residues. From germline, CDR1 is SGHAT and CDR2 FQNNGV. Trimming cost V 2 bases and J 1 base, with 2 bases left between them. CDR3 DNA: TGTGCCAGCAGCTTACTGAACACCGGGGAGCTGTTTTTT. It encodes CASSLLNTGELFF.

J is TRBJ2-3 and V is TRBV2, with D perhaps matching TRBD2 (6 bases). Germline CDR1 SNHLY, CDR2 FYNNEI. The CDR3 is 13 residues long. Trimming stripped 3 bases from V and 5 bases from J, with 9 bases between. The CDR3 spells CASSETGEDTQYF. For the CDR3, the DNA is TGTGCCAGCAGTGAGACGGGAGAAGATACGCAGTATTTT.

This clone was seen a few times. The CDR3 DNA reads as TGCGCCAGCAGCCAAGACCGTTTTCCTGTAACAGATACGCAGTATTTT. Translation gives CASSQDRFPVTDTQYF. The V gene is TRBV4-3, the J gene TRBJ2-3; D uncertain. The CDR3 extends over 16 amino acids. V lost 0 bases to trimming and J lost 3 bases, with 13 bases between them. The germline V gene encodes CDR1 LGHNA and CDR2 YSLEER.

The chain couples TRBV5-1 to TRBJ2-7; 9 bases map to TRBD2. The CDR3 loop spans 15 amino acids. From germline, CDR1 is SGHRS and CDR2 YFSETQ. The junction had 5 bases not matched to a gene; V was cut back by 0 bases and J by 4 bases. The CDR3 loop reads CASSLGLAGPYEQYF. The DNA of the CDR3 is TGCGCCAGCAGCTTGGGGCTAGCGGGACCATACGAGCAGTACTTC.

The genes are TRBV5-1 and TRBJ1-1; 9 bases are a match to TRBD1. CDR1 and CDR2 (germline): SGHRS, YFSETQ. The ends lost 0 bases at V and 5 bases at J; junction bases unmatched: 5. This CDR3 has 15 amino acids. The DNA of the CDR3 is TGCGCCAGCAGCTTGGGGGACAGGGTATTGACTGAAGCTTTCTTT. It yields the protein CASSLGDRVLTEAFF.

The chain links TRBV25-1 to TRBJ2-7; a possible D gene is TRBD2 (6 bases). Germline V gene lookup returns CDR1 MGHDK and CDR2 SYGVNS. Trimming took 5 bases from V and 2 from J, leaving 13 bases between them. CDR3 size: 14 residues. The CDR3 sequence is CASSSRRGPYEQYF. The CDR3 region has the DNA TGTGCCAGCAGTTCTCGGAGGGGTCCCTACGAGCAGTACTTC.

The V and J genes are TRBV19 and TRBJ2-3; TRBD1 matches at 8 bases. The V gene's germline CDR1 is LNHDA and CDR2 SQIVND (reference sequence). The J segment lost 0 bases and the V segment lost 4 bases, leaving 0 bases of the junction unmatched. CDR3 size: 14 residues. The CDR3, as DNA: TGTGCCAGTAGTACAGGGGGCAGCACAGATACGCAGTATTTT. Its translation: CASSTGGSTDTQYF.

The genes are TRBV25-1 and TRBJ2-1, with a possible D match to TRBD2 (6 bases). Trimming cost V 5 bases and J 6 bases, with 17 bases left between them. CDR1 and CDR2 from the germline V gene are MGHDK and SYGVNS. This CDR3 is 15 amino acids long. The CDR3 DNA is TGTGCCAGCAGTTTCCCCGGGACTCAAGGCAATGAGCAGTTCTTC. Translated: CASSFPGTQGNEQFF.

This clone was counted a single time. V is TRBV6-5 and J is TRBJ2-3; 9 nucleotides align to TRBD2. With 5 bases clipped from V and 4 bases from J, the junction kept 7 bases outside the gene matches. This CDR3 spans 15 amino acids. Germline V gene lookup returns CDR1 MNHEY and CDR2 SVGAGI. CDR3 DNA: TGTGCCAGCAGTAGGATGGCGGGAGGGCCAGATACGCAGTATTTT. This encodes CASSRMAGGPDTQYF.

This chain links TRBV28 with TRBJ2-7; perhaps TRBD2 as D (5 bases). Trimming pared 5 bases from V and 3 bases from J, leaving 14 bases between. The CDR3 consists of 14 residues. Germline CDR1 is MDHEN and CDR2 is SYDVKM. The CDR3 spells CASSPPGLGYEQYF. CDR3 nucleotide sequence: TGTGCCAGCAGTCCCCCCGGACTGGGCTACGAGCAGTACTTC.

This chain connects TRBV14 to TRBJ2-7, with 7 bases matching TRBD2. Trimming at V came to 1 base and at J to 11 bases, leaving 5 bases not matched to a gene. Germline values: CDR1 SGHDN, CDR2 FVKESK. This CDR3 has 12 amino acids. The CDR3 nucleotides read TGTGCCAGCAGCCAAGGGGGGGGAAGGGAGTACTTC. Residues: CASSQGGGREYF.